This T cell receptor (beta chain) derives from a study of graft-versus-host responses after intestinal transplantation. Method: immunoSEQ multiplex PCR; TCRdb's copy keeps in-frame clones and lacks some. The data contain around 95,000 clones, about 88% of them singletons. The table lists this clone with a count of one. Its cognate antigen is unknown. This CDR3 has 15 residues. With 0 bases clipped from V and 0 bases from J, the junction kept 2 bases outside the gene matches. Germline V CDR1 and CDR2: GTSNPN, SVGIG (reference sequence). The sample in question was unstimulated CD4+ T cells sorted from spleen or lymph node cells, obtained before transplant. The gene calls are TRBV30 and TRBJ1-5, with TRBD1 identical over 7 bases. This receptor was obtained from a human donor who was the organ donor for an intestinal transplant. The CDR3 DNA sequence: TGTGCCTGGAGTGTATACAGGGGTAGCAATCAGCCCCAGCATTTT. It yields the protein CAWSVYRGSNQPQHF.